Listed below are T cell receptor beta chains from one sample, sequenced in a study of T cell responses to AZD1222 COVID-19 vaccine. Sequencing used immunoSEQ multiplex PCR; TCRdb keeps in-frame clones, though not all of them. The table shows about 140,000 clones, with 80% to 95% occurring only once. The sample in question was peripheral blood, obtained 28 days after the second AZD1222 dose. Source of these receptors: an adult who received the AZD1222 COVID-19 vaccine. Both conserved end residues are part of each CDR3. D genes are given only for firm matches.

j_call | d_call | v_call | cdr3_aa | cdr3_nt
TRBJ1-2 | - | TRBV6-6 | CASSKGHGGYGYTF | TGTGCCAGCAGCAAGGGACACGGGGGCTATGGCTACACCTTC
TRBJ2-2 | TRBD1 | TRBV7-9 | CASSAPDRGNTGELFF | TGTGCCAGCAGCGCCCCCGACAGGGGGAACACCGGGGAGCTGTTTTTT
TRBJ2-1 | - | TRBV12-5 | CASASPTEQFF | TGTGCTAGTGCGAGCCCCACTGAGCAGTTCTTC
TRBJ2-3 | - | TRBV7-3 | CASSLSTDTQYF | TGTGCCAGCAGCTTAAGCACAGATACGCAGTATTTT
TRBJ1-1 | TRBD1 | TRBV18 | CASSPKVGGGTEAFF | TGTGCCAGCTCACCAAAGGTAGGGGGCGGCACTGAAGCTTTCTTT
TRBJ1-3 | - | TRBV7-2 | CASSLASAGAGNTIYF | TGTGCCAGCAGCTTAGCGTCCGCCGGAGCAGGAAACACCATATATTTT
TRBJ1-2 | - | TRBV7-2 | CASSLGAADNYGYTF | TGTGCCAGCAGCTTAGGGGCAGCTGATAACTATGGCTACACCTTC
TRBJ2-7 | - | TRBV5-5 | CASSWGGSGGYEQYF | TGTGCCAGCAGCTGGGGTGGTAGCGGAGGCTACGAGCAGTACTTC
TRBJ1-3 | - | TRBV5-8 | CASSSVSRENTIYF | TGTGCCAGCAGCTCGGTCAGCAGGGAAAACACCATATATTTT
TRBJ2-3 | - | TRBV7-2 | CASSWAPSTDTQYF | TGTGCCAGCAGCTGGGCACCTAGCACAGATACGCAGTATTTT
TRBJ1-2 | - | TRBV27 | CASSLRQGYGYTF | TGTGCCAGCAGTTTACGTCAGGGGTATGGCTACACCTTC